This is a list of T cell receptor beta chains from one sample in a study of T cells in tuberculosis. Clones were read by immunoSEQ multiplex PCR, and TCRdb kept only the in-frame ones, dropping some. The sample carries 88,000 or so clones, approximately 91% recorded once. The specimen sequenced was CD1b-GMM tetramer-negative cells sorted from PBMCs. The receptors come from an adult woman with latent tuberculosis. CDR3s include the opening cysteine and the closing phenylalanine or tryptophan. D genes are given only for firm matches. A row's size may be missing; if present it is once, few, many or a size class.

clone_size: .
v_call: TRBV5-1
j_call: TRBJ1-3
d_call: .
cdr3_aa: CASSLIKQKNTIYF
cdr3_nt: TGCGCCAGCAGCTTGATCAAGCAAAAAAACACCATATATTTT

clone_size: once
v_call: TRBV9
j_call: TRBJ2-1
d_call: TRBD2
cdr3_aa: CASSPLGISGGNEQFF
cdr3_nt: TGTGCCAGCAGCCCCCTCGGGATTAGCGGGGGCAATGAGCAGTTCTTC

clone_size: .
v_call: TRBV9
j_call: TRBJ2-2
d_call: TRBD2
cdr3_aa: CASSVGSGAANTGELFF
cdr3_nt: TGTGCCAGCAGCGTCGGTAGCGGGGCCGCGAACACCGGGGAGCTGTTTTTT

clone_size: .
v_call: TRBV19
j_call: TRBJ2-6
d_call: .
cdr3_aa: CASTPLGGSGANVLTF
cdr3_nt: TGTGCCAGTACCCCCCTGGGAGGATCTGGGGCCAACGTCCTGACTTTC

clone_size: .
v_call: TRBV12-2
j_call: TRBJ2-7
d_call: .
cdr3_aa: CASLTVGLPFYEQYF
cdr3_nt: TGTGCAAGTCTCACTGTGGGGCTGCCCTTTTACGAGCAGTACTTC

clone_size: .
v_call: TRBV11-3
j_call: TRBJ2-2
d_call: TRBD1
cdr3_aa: CASSSGTGDNGELFF
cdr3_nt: TGTGCCAGCAGCTCGGGGACAGGGGATAACGGGGAGCTGTTTTTT

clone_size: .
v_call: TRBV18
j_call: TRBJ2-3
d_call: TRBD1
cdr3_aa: CASSPRDRGKDTQYF
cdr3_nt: TGTGCCAGCTCACCGCGGGACAGGGGGAAGGATACGCAGTATTTT

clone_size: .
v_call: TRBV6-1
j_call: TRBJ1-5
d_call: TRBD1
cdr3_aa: CASSEAGTGFQPQHF
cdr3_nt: TGTGCCAGCAGTGAAGCCGGGACAGGGTTTCAGCCCCAGCATTTT

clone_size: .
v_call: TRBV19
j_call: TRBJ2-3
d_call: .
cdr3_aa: CASSEASTDTQYF
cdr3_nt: TGTGCCAGTAGTGAGGCTAGCACAGATACGCAGTATTTT

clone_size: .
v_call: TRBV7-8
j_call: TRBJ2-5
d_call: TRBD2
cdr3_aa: CASSSQPGLAGTQYF
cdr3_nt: TGTGCCAGCAGCTCCCAACCGGGACTAGCAGGGACCCAGTACTTC

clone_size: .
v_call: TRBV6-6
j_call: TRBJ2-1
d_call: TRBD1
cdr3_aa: CASRFGQGDYNEQFF
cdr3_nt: TGTGCCAGCCGATTCGGACAGGGGGATTACAATGAGCAGTTCTTC

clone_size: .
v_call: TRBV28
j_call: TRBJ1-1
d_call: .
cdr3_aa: CASRLTGFGTEAFF
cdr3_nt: TGTGCCAGCAGGCTGACAGGATTCGGCACTGAAGCTTTCTTT

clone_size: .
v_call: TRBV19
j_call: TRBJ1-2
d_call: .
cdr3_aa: CASSDSINYGYTF
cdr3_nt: TGTGCCAGTAGTGACAGCATTAACTATGGCTACACCTTC

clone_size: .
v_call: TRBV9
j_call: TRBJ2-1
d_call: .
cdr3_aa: CASSVGLGASNNEQFF
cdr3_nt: TGTGCCAGCAGCGTAGGATTGGGCGCCTCTAACAATGAGCAGTTCTTC

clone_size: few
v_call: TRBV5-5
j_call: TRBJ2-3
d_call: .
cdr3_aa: CASSLQGGTDTQYF
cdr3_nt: TGTGCCAGCAGCTTACAGGGAGGCACAGATACGCAGTATTTT

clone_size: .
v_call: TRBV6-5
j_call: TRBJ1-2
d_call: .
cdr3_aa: CASSNGGGYTF
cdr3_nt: TGTGCCAGCAGCAACGGGGGGGGCTACACCTTC

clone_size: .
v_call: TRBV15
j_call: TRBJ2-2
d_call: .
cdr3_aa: CATSRDIPGNGGELFF
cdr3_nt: TGTGCCACCAGCAGAGATATTCCGGGAAACGGCGGGGAGCTGTTTTTT

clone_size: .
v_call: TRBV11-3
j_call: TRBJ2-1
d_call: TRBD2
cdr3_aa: CACSTSGGAEEQFF
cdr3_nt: TGTGCCTGTTCAACGAGCGGGGGGGCCGAGGAGCAGTTCTTC

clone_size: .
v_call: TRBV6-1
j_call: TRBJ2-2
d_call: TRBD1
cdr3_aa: CAAGTGANTGELFF
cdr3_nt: TGTGCCGCAGGGACAGGGGCGAACACCGGGGAGCTGTTTTTT

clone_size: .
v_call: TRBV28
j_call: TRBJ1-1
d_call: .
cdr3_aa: CASSFSGLGGTEAFF
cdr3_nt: TGTGCCAGCAGTTTTTCGGGCCTAGGGGGCACTGAAGCTTTCTTT

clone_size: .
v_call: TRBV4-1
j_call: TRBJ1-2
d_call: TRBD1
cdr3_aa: CASSPGTGVNYGYTF
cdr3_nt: TGCGCCAGCAGCCCAGGGACAGGAGTAAACTATGGCTACACCTTC

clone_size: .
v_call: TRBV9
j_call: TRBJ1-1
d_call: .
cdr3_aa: CASNLLGDGNTEAFF
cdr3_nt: TGTGCCAGCAACCTACTGGGAGACGGAAACACTGAAGCTTTCTTT

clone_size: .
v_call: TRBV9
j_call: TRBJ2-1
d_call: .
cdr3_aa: CASSGDEQFF
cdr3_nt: TGTGCCAGCAGCGGAGATGAGCAGTTCTTC

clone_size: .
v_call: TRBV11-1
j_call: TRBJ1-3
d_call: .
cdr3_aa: CASSPDMNGNTIYF
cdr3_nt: TGTGCCAGCAGCCCGGACATGAATGGAAACACCATATATTTT

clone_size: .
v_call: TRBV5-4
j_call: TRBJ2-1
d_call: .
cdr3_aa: CASSQDPGVTYNEQFF
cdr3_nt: TGTGCCAGCAGCCAGGATCCCGGGGTTACATACAATGAGCAGTTCTTC

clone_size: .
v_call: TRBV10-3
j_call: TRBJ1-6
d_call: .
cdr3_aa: CATQRSGSSYNSPLHF
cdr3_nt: TGTGCCACACAAAGGTCTGGGAGCTCCTATAATTCACCCCTCCACTTT

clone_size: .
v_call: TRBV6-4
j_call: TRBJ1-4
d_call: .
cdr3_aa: CASSDYKVKEHRGEKLFF
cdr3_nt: TGTGCCAGCAGTGACTATAAGGTGAAGGAACATCGGGGTGAAAAACTGTTTTTT

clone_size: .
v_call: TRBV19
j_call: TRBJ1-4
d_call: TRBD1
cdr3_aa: CASNLDRDEKLFF
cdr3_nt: TGTGCCAGTAATCTGGACAGGGATGAAAAACTGTTTTTT

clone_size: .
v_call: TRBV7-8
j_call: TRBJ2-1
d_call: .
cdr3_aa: CASSLTSPPGEQFF
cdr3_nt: TGTGCCAGCAGCTTAACGTCCCCACCCGGTGAGCAGTTCTTC

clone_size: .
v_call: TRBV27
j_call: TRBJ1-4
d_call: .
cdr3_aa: CASSLSGQITNEKLFF
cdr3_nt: TGTGCCAGCAGTTTATCGGGGCAGATAACTAATGAAAAACTGTTTTTT

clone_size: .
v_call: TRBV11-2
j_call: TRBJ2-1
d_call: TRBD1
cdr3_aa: CASSERLGTVNNEQFF
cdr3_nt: TGTGCCAGCAGCGAGCGCCTAGGGACAGTGAACAATGAGCAGTTCTTC

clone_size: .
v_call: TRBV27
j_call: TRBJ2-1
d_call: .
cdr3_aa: CASSPRSYNEQFF
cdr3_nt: TGTGCCAGCAGTCCCCGTTCCTACAATGAGCAGTTCTTC

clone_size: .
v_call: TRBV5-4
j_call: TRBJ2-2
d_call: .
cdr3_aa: CASSGIQGVGSGELFF
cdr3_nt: TGTGCCAGCAGCGGAATACAGGGTGTAGGATCCGGGGAGCTGTTTTTT

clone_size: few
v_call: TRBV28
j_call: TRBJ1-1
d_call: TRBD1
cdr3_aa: CASSLGDSRTEAFF
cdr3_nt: TGTGCCAGCAGTTTAGGGGACAGCCGCACTGAAGCTTTCTTT

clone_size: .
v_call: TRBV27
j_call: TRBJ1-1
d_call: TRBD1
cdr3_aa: CASRAGGLNTEAFF
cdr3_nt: TGTGCCAGCAGAGCAGGGGGGCTGAACACTGAAGCTTTCTTT

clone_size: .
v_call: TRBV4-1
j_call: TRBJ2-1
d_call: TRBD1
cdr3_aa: CASSRPGQGDFSSYNEQFF
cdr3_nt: TGCGCCAGCAGCCGACCGGGACAGGGGGACTTTAGCTCCTACAATGAGCAGTTCTTC

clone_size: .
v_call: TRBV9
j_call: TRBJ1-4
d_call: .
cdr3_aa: CASSKTGTNEKLFF
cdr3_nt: TGTGCCAGCAGCAAGACAGGAACTAATGAAAAACTGTTTTTT

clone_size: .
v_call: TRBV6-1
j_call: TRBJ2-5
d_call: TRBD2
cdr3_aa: CASSLAGKETQYF
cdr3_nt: TGTGCCAGCAGTCTAGCGGGGAAAGAGACCCAGTACTTC

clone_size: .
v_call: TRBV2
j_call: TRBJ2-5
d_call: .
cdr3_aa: CASSEFGRGGETQYF
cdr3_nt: TGTGCCAGCAGTGAATTTGGGAGAGGAGGCGAGACCCAGTACTTC

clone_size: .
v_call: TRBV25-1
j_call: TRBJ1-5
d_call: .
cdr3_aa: CASSEYGEVQPQHF
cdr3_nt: TGTGCCAGCAGTGAATACGGGGAAGTTCAGCCCCAGCATTTT

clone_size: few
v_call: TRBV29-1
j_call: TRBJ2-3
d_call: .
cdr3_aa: CSVEESGGSAYTQYF
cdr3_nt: TGCAGCGTTGAAGAAAGTGGCGGGTCAGCCTATACGCAGTATTTT

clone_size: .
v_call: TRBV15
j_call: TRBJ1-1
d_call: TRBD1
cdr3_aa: CATSRGGGQGGFHEAFF
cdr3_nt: TGTGCCACCAGCAGAGGGGGGGGACAGGGGGGCTTCCATGAAGCTTTCTTT

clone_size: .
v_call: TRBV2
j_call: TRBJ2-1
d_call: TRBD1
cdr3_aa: CASSEAGQGALRSYNEQFF
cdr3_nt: TGTGCCAGCAGTGAAGCTGGGCAGGGGGCCCTCCGCTCCTACAATGAGCAGTTCTTC

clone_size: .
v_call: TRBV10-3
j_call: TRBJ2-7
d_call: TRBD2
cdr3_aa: CAIERSGGAINEQYF
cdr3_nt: TGTGCCATCGAGAGGAGCGGGGGGGCCATCAACGAGCAGTACTTC

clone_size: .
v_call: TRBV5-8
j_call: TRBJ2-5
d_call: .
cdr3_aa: CASSLLLGALQETQYF
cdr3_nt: TGTGCCAGCAGCTTGCTCTTGGGAGCCCTCCAAGAGACCCAGTACTTC

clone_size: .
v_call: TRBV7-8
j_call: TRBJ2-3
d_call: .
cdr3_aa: CASSPTGYSTDTQYF
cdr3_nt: TGTGCCAGCAGCCCCACAGGATATTCCACAGATACGCAGTATTTT

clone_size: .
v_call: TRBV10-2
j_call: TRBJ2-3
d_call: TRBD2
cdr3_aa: CASTPQGLAGGLYF
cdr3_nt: TGCGCCAGTACCCCTCAGGGACTAGCGGGGGGGTTGTATTTT

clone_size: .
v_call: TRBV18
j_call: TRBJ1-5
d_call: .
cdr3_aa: CASSPRAGNQPQHF
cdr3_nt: TGTGCCAGCTCACCACGCGCGGGAAATCAGCCCCAGCATTTT

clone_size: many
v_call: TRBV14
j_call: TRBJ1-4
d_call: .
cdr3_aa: CASSQDPDEQVTNEKLFF
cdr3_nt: TGTGCCAGCAGCCAAGACCCCGATGAACAGGTGACTAATGAAAAACTGTTTTTT

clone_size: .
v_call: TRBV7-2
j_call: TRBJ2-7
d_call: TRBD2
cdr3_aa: CASSPTSGGYEQYF
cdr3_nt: TGTGCCAGCAGCCCGACTAGCGGGGGCTACGAGCAGTACTTC

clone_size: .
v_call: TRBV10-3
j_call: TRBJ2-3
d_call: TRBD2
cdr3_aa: CAIRLTSGGIADTQYF
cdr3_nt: TGTGCCATCAGACTGACTAGCGGGGGGATAGCGGATACGCAGTATTTT

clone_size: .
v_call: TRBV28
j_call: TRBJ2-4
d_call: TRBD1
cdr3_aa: CASSLGRQGGNIQYF
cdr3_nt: TGTGCCAGCAGTTTAGGACGACAGGGCGGGAACATTCAGTACTTC

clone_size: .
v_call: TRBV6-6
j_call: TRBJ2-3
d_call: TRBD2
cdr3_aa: CASTLAGSTDTQYF
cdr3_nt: TGTGCCAGCACCTTAGCGGGGAGCACAGATACGCAGTATTTT